This T cell receptor beta chain was identified during a study of graft-versus-host responses after intestinal transplantation. Per germline, CDR1 MGHRA and CDR2 YSYEKL. The V segment lost 2 bases and the J segment 2 bases; nucleotides outside the gene matches: 5. The length of the CDR3 is 16 residues. Produced via immunoSEQ multiplex PCR; TCRdb's table is partial and in-frame only. The data show roughly 97,000 clones, roughly nine tenths seen once. To note about this clone: Its antigen is currently unknown.

This sequence joins TRBV4-1 and TRBJ2-1; the match to TRBD2 covers 8 bases. The source is a human donor who was the organ donor for an intestinal transplant. The sequencing used unstimulated CD4+ T cells sorted from spleen or lymph node cells, collected before transplant. The CDR3 protein is CASSQFSGGAYNEQFF. In DNA form, the CDR3 reads TGCGCCAGCAGCCAATTTTCCGGGGGGGCCTACAATGAGCAGTTCTTC.